One and the same sample provided the 30 T cell receptor beta chains below, sequenced in a study of cytomegalovirus exposure and HLA in healthy donors. Primers for the PCR totalled 60 Vbeta and 13 Jbeta. Sequencing used immunoSEQ multiplex PCR; TCRdb keeps in-frame clones, though not all of them. The table includes a few hundred thousand clones, approximately 82% detected once. The sample was PBMCs. All receptors derive from a woman aged 40 to 50 in good health and CMV-seronegative.

V usage is TRBV7-2 and J usage is TRBJ1-1; D call uncertain. CDR1 is SGHTA, CDR2 FQGNSA, per germline. The CDR3 is 13 residues long. V lost 6 bases and J lost 5, with 13 bases in between. The CDR3 region has the DNA TGTGCCAGCAGAAGGGTGGGGAGGACTGAAGCTTTCTTT. Protein sequence: CASRRVGRTEAFF. The whole variable domain, filled in from reference TRBV7-2 and TRBJ1-1, reads GAGVSQSPSNKVTEKGKDVELRCDPISGHTALYWYRQSLGQGLEFLIYFQGNSAPDKSGLPSDRFSAERTGGSVSTLTIQRTQQEDSAVYLCASRRVGRTEAFFGQGTRLTVV.

The V and J genes are TRBV7-3 and TRBJ2-2, with TRBD2 matching 7 bases. The ends lost 5 bases at V and 3 bases at J; junction bases unmatched: 3. The V gene's germline CDR1 is SGHTA and CDR2 FQGTGA. The length of the CDR3 is 14 residues. The CDR3 sequence: CASSQLAHTGELFF. DNA of the CDR3: TGTGCCAGCAGCCAACTAGCGCACACCGGGGAGCTGTTTTTT.

This rearrangement joins TRBV28 to TRBJ2-2; 7 bases map to TRBD2. Germline V gene data show CDR1 as MDHEN and CDR2 as SYDVKM. V lost 6 bases to trimming and J lost 4 bases; unmatched junction nucleotides: 5. The CDR3 runs 14 residues. The CDR3 DNA follows: TGTGCCAGCAGCCTCAGGGAGGGCACCGGGGAGCTGTTTTTT. The encoded protein is CASSLREGTGELFF.

This clone came up once. The V and J genes are TRBV2 and TRBJ1-4, with TRBD1 matching 9 bases. CDR1 SNHLY and CDR2 FYNNEI come from the germline V gene. V lost 7 bases, J lost 12 bases, and 6 bases stayed unmatched. The CDR3 has 12 amino acids. CDR3 region: CASTGQGPELFF. The CDR3 nucleotides are TGTGCCAGCACGGGACAGGGCCCCGAACTGTTTTTT.

The chain links TRBV5-1 to TRBJ2-3, with no clear D. The CDR3 has 13 amino acids. The V gene's germline CDR1 is SGHRS and CDR2 YFSETQ. V lost 5 bases, J lost 4 bases, and 11 bases lay in between. CDR3 sequence (DNA): TGCGCCAGCAGAGAGGTCGGCGCAGATACGCAGTATTTT. Protein: CASREVGADTQYF.

The rearrangement links TRBV27 to TRBJ1-2, with 11 bases that match TRBD1. The CDR3 has 15 residues. From germline, CDR1 is MNHEY and CDR2 SMNVEV (reference sequence). V trimming: 5 bases; J trimming: 4 bases; junction bases outside the gene matches: 6. CDR3 coding DNA: TGTGCCAGCAGTCCCGGACAGGGGGCACCCTATGGCTACACCTTC. It translates to CASSPGQGAPYGYTF.

The chain joins TRBV11-1 to TRBJ1-1; D is unresolved. CDR1 and CDR2 (germline): SGHAT, FQDESV (reference sequence). Trimming took 2 bases from V and 7 from J, leaving 8 bases between them. This CDR3 comprises 12 residues. The CDR3 spells CASSLKGGEAFF. In DNA form, the CDR3 reads TGTGCCAGCAGCTTAAAAGGAGGTGAAGCTTTCTTT.

This chain links TRBV27 with TRBJ2-4; 11 nucleotides line up with TRBD2. Germline CDR1 and CDR2: MNHEY and SMNVEV (reference sequence). V was pared by 6 bases and J by 3 bases, with 10 bases of the junction left unmatched. The CDR3 consists of 17 residues. CDR3 in DNA: TGTGCCAGCAGCTCCCTAGCGGGGGGTTTGGGCAAAAACATTCAGTACTTC. Its protein product is CASSSLAGGLGKNIQYF.

This clone was recorded a few times. The chain's CDR3 is CASSLGSVGQKYF. As DNA, the CDR3 is TGTGCCAGCAGCTTAGGATCGGTGGGACAGAAGTACTTC. The V call is TRBV7-2, the J call TRBJ2-7, with 7 bases matching TRBD1. Unmatched junction bases numbered 8, after V lost 1 base and J lost 11 bases. Germline CDR1 is SGHTA and CDR2 is FQGNSA. CDR3 size: 13 residues.

The V call is TRBV28, the J call TRBJ1-6; D is undetermined. V lost 2 bases and J lost 5, with 7 bases in between. Germline-derived CDR1 and CDR2 are MDHEN and SYDVKM. CDR3 size: 14 residues. In DNA, the CDR3 is TGTGCCAGCAGTTTACAGGTACATAATTCACCCCTCCACTTT. Amino acid sequence: CASSLQVHNSPLHF.

The V gene is TRBV29-1, the J gene TRBJ2-5; the match to TRBD1 covers 11 bases. The DNA end is more similar to TRBJ2-7, so the J call may be wrong. There are 13 residues in the CDR3. Germline V lookup: CDR1 SQVTM, CDR2 ANQGSEA. The CDR3 reads CSVGDRGGYEQYF. In nucleotides, the CDR3 is TGCAGCGTCGGGGACAGGGGGGGCTACGAGCAGTACTTC.

This clone was seen only once. This chain connects TRBV5-6 to TRBJ2-3; D may be TRBD2 (6 bases). V dropped 4 bases and J dropped 3 bases, with 15 bases sitting between them. Germline CDR1 is SGHDT and CDR2 is YYEEEE. The CDR3 length is 15 residues. The CDR3 here is CASSIRGMGTDTQYF. CDR3 DNA sequence: TGTGCCAGCAGCATTCGGGGGATGGGGACAGATACGCAGTATTTT. The full variable domain, rest sourced from reference TRBV5-6 and TRBJ2-3, is DAGVTQSPTHLIKTRGQQVTLRCSPKSGHDTVSWYQQALGQGPQFIFQYYEEEERQRGNFPDRFSGHQFPNYSSELNVNALLLGDSALYLCASSIRGMGTDTQYFGPGTRLTVL.

The sample holds a few counts of this clone. This sequence joins TRBV2 and TRBJ1-4; a weak D match, TRBD1 (5 bases). V lost 4 bases and J 6 bases, leaving 12 bases between the germline ends. CDR1 SNHLY and CDR2 FYNNEI come from the germline V gene. The CDR3 contains 14 residues. The CDR3 sequence: CASSVWGLDEKLFF. The CDR3 DNA reads TGTGCCAGCAGTGTATGGGGCCTTGATGAAAAACTGTTTTTT. Filled out from reference TRBV2 and TRBJ1-4, the complete variable domain reads EPEVTQTPSHQVTQMGQEVILRCVPISNHLYFYWYRQILGQKVEFLVSFYNNEISEKSEIFDDQFSVERPDGSNFTLKIRSTKLEDSAMYFCASSVWGLDEKLFFGSGTQLSVL.

This clone was recorded a few times. The CDR3 protein is CASSLAGYGYTF. CDR3 DNA sequence: TGTGCCAGCAGCTTGGCAGGGTATGGCTACACCTTC. The gene calls are TRBV5-6 and TRBJ1-2; possibly TRBD1 for D (5 bases). CDR1 is SGHDT and CDR2 is YYEEEE in the germline V gene. The V and J ends lost 0 bases and 5 bases respectively, with 5 bases between them. The CDR3 has 12 residues.

The chain joins TRBV7-2 to TRBJ1-2, with TRBD1 matching over 11 bases. Trimming at V came to 5 bases and at J to 7 bases, leaving 9 bases not matched to a gene. This CDR3 has 15 residues. The germline gives CDR1 SGHTA, CDR2 FQGNSA. The CDR3 DNA follows: TGTGCCAGCAGCGCAAACCCCGGGACAGGGGGTGGCTACACCTTC. Amino acids: CASSANPGTGGGYTF.

V is TRBV6-1 and J is TRBJ1-2; D ambiguous. This CDR3 contains 11 residues. The ends were cut back, 9 bases at V and 7 bases at J, with 12 bases in the middle. Germline CDR1 is MNHNS and CDR2 is SASEGT. This chain's CDR3 is CASYALSGYTF. The CDR3 nucleotides are TGTGCCAGTTACGCGTTGAGTGGCTACACCTTC.

V gene TRBV4-3 combines with J gene TRBJ2-5, with D tentatively TRBD1 (6 bases). The J call is doubtful: the DNA matches TRBJ2-7 better. The CDR3 consists of 15 residues. The V gene's germline CDR1 is LGHNA and CDR2 YSLEER. CDR3 nucleotides: TGCGCCAGCAGCCAAGAAGGGGGAACCCTCTACGAGCAGTACTTC. The encoded protein is CASSQEGGTLYEQYF.

The gene calls are TRBV5-1 and TRBJ1-2; TRBD1 matches 12 bases. The CDR3 covers 17 residues. J was trimmed by 4 bases and V by 5 bases; bases with no gene match: 12. In germline, CDR1 is SGHRS, CDR2 YFSETQ. In DNA form, the CDR3 reads TGCGCCAGCAGTACCGGGACAGGGGGCCTACCCGGCTATGGCTACACCTTC. Protein sequence: CASSTGTGGLPGYGYTF.

The gene calls are TRBV29-1 and TRBJ2-2; D is ambiguous. CDR3 length: 13 amino acids. Germline V gene sequence: CDR1 SQVTM, CDR2 ANQGSEA. V lost 3 bases and J lost 3, with 8 bases in between. As DNA, the CDR3 is TGCAGCGTTGAGAGATTCGACACCGGGGAGCTGTTTTTT. It encodes CSVERFDTGELFF.

The rearrangement links TRBV7-9 to TRBJ1-4; 7 nucleotides agree with TRBD1. The CDR3 has 15 residues. From germline, CDR1 is SEHNR and CDR2 FQNEAQ (reference sequence). The V and J ends lost 0 bases and 8 bases, in that order; junction bases with no gene match: 6. The CDR3 DNA reads TGTGCCAGCAGCTTAGCGTCGACAGGGTTGGAAAAACTGTTTTTT. Translating it yields CASSLASTGLEKLFF.

In regard to this clone: Its ends do not fully match the called genes, so a read error is possible. The chain recombines TRBV7-9 with TRBJ2-7; D is possibly TRBD1 (5 bases). The CDR3 consists of 12 residues. CDR1 and CDR2 (germline): SEHNR, FQNEAQ (reference sequence). The CDR3 loop reads CSSRIGAWEQYF. Written as DNA, the CDR3 is TGTTCCAGCAGAATAGGGGCTTGGGAGCAGTACTTC.

This clone was recorded only once. V gene TRBV5-8 combines with J gene TRBJ1-3; the D is unclear. Trimming removed 2 bases from V and 0 bases from J, with 6 bases in between. The CDR3 has 14 residues. Germline CDR1 is SGHTS and CDR2 is YDEGEE. The CDR3 spells CASSLLASGNTIYF. CDR3 in DNA: TGTGCCAGCAGCTTATTGGCCTCTGGAAACACCATATATTTT.

The chain is built from TRBV28 and TRBJ2-7, with D possibly TRBD1 on 6 matching bases. Trimming took 5 bases from V and 1 from J, leaving 18 bases between them. The CDR3 has 16 amino acids. The germline gives CDR1 MDHEN, CDR2 SYDVKM. This chain's CDR3 is CASSLAPGQLSYEQYF. For the CDR3, the DNA is TGTGCCAGCAGTCTAGCCCCGGGACAATTATCCTACGAGCAGTACTTC.

The sample holds one count of this clone. V and J are TRBV7-2 and TRBJ2-7; TRBD2 agrees at 8 bases. The CDR3 covers 13 residues. CDR1 and CDR2 (germline): SGHTA, FQGNSA. The V gene end was trimmed by 5 bases and the J gene end by 7 bases; junction bases not matched to a gene: 7. The CDR3 nucleotides are TGTGCCAGCAGCGATGGACTAGCCAGGGAGCAGTACTTC. It specifies CASSDGLAREQYF.

This clone appeared a few times. The J gene is TRBJ1-2, the V gene TRBV5-6; D unclear. The CDR3 is made up of 13 amino acids. From germline, CDR1 is SGHDT and CDR2 YYEEEE. The V gene lost 0 bases and the J gene lost 8 bases, with 11 bases spanning the gap. Here the CDR3 reads CASSLAKHYGYTF. Written as DNA, the CDR3 is TGTGCCAGCAGCTTGGCCAAACATTACGGCTACACCTTC.

The chain combines TRBV5-1 with TRBJ2-1, with TRBD2 identical over 11 bases. CDR1 and CDR2 (germline): SGHRS, YFSETQ. The CDR3 has 18 residues. V lost 4 bases to trimming and J lost 0 bases; unmatched junction nucleotides: 9. The CDR3 nucleotides are TGCGCCAGCAGCCCCGGGACTAGCGGAGCTAGCTCCTACAATGAGCAGTTCTTC. It codes for CASSPGTSGASSYNEQFF.

V usage is TRBV5-3 and J usage is TRBJ2-7; no clear D gene. TRBV5-3 has ORF status, its function being uncertain. The germline V and J ends were trimmed by 4 bases and 1 base, with 12 bases remaining between them. This CDR3 contains 14 residues. CDR3 residues: CARSDLVQSYEQYF. The DNA for the CDR3 is TGTGCCAGAAGCGACTTAGTTCAATCCTACGAGCAGTACTTC.

This sequence joins TRBV7-9 and TRBJ2-5, with TRBD2 matching over 9 bases. The CDR3 spans 16 residues. Trimming removed 5 bases from V and 2 bases from J; junction bases left unmatched: 9. Germline CDR1 and CDR2: SEHNR and FQNEAQ (reference sequence). DNA for the CDR3: TGTGCCAGCAGCGACGGGGGTAGCGGGGGACAAGAGACCCAGTACTTC. It codes for CASSDGGSGGQETQYF.

This clone was seen only a few times. The V gene is TRBV5-6, the J gene TRBJ1-5, with D unclear. Germline V lookup: CDR1 SGHDT, CDR2 YYEEEE. The CDR3 is 15 amino acids. Trimming pared 0 bases from V and 2 bases from J, leaving 9 bases between. The CDR3 DNA reads TGTGCCAGCAGCTTGGTATCCGGAGGCAATCAGCCCCAGCATTTT. It encodes CASSLVSGGNQPQHF.

This clone was detected only a few times. The chain employs TRBV18 and TRBJ2-2; the D is unclear. This CDR3 comprises 15 residues. Trimming shortened V by 7 bases and J by 0 bases, and 12 bases separated the two germline ends. CDR1 is KGHSH, CDR2 LQKENI, per germline. The CDR3 region has the DNA TGTGCCAGCTACCCCGGCAGCGCGAACACCGGGGAGCTGTTTTTT. The encoded protein is CASYPGSANTGELFF.